This entry describes one T cell receptor (beta chain). The data stem from a study of T cell repertoires in ileal Crohn's disease. The V end lost 2 bases, the J end lost 2 bases, and 22 bases lay between the germline ends. Germline values: CDR1 SEHNR, CDR2 FQNEAQ (reference sequence). This CDR3 region has 19 residues. Method: immunoSEQ multiplex PCR; TCRdb's copy keeps in-frame clones and lacks some. The sample gives under 7,000 clones, 82% of which show up once; 13% to 15% is in the top ten. The source is an adult with Crohn's disease. The sample comprised ileal tissue. This chain joins TRBV7-9 and TRBJ2-4; tentative D call: TRBD2 (6 bases). As DNA, the CDR3 is TGTGCCAGCAGCTTATCCGAACGGAGGGGCCAGTTGACCAAAAACATTCAGTACTTC. The encoded protein is CASSLSERRGQLTKNIQYF.